These T cell receptor beta chains were read from a single sample in a study of CD8+CD57+ T cells in acquired aplastic anemia. Each CDR3 protein is one row after TCRdb ran MiXCR on the reads. This repertoire shows about 240,000 distinct CDR3 sequences, around 43% found once; its top ten account for about 7.8%. Sequenced input: sorted CD4+, CD8+, or CD8+CD57+ T cells (not recorded which) from PBMCs. The receptor source for this set is a human donor with aplastic anemia. The CDR3 runs from the conserved cysteine through the conserved F or W. Each record gives: V gene, J gene, D gene, clone size, CDR3 DNA, CDR3 protein. The D gene is left open where the match is weak. Rows may omit the clone size; those that give it use once, few, many or a size class.

TRBV25-1	TRBJ2-2	TRBD2	-	TGTGCCAGCAGCCCTCCATTAGCGGGGAACACCGGGGAGCTGTTTTTT	CASSPPLAGNTGELFF
TRBV24-1	TRBJ2-1	TRBD2	many	TGTGCCACCAGCCGAGCGGGGTACAATGAGCAGTTCTTC	CATSRAGYNEQFF
TRBV6-1	TRBJ2-7	-	many	TGTGCCAGCGACGGCTACGAGCAGTACTTC	CASDGYEQYF
TRBV19	TRBJ2-3	-	-	TGTGCCAGTAGTGGGTCGTCGCAGTATTTT	CASSGSSQYF
TRBV14	TRBJ1-2	-	few	TGTGCCAGCAGCCCACCCGCGGAGCTTCTTAACTATGGCTACACCTTC	CASSPPAELLNYGYTF
TRBV20-1	TRBJ2-7	TRBD2	-	TGCAGTGCTAGAGACCCGGGACTAGCGGCGAACGAGCAGTACTTC	CSARDPGLAANEQYF
TRBV7-6	TRBJ2-7	-	many	TGTGCCAGCAGCGAGACTAGGACCTACGAGCAGTACTTC	CASSETRTYEQYF
TRBV7-2	TRBJ2-2	TRBD2	few	TGTGCCAGCAGCACTCACTCGGGGGGGCGTACCGGGGAGCTGTTTTTT	CASSTHSGGRTGELFF
TRBV19	TRBJ1-1	-	many	TGTGCCAGTAGTATAGTGGTGGCCCCCACTGAAGCTTTCTTT	CASSIVVAPTEAFF
TRBV7-2	TRBJ1-1	-	-	TGTGCCAGCAGCTTGGTCACGGAGAACACTGAAGCTTTCTTT	CASSLVTENTEAFF
TRBV7-9	TRBJ1-2	-	-	TGTGCCAACAGCGAAGATTGGACAGCAAGAAGCTATGGCTACACCTTC	CANSEDWTARSYGYTF
TRBV7-9	TRBJ2-7	TRBD2	-	TGTGCCAGCAGCCCAGCGGGACTAGCGGGAGGGCGGTACGAGCAGTACTTC	CASSPAGLAGGRYEQYF
TRBV25-1	TRBJ2-3	-	-	TGTGCCAGCAGCGAATGGGGGGACACTCCGTATTTT	CASSEWGDTPYF
TRBV6-6	TRBJ2-1	-	-	TGTGCCAGCAGTTACAGGGACTTCATTTTCTCCTACAATGAGCAGTTCTTC	CASSYRDFIFSYNEQFF
TRBV5-1	TRBJ2-7	TRBD2	-	TGCGCCAGCAGCCGAAGCGGGATTATCTCCGGTGAGCAGTACTTC	CASSRSGIISGEQYF
TRBV20-1	TRBJ2-7	-	many	TGCAGTGCTAGAGAACCTTCATCGAGCTCCTACGAGCAGTACTTC	CSAREPSSSSYEQYF